One and the same sample provided the 25 T cell receptor beta chains below, sequenced in a study of CD8+ T cells in alopecia areata. RNA, once extracted, was reverse transcribed into cDNA for use as the sequencing template. Libraries were prepared by immunoSEQ multiplex PCR; TCRdb keeps only in-frame clonotypes and omits some of them. The sample records about 250,000 clones, around 67% being singletons. The material was CD4+ T cells sorted from blood, obtained at week 0. The receptors come from a human donor with alopecia areata.

The chain recombines TRBV5-1 with TRBJ2-1, with 8 bases that match TRBD1. The length of the CDR3 is 14 residues. CDR1 and CDR2 (germline): SGHRS, YFSETQ. The ends lost 4 bases at V and 9 bases at J; junction bases unmatched: 9. The CDR3 DNA sequence: TGCGCCAGCAGCCTCTCGGACAGGGCCACTGAGCAGTTCTTC. Encoded protein: CASSLSDRATEQFF. Supplemented by reference TRBV5-1 and TRBJ2-1, the full variable domain reads KAGVTQTPRYLIKTRGQQVTLSCSPISGHRSVSWYQQTPGQGLQFLFEYFSETQRNKGNFPGRFSGRQFSNSRSEMNVSTLELGDSALYLCASSLSDRATEQFFGPGTRLTVL.

J is TRBJ2-1 and V is TRBV13; unclear D gene. Germline CDR1 reads PRHDT; CDR2 reads FYEKMQ (reference sequence). This CDR3 is built from 14 residues. V shed 5 bases and J shed 9 bases, with 17 bases lying between them. CDR3 region: CASSRTPRAVEQFF. The CDR3 region has the DNA TGTGCCAGCAGCCGAACTCCTAGGGCGGTTGAGCAGTTCTTC. Complete variable domain (other parts from reference TRBV13 and TRBJ2-1): AAGVIQSPRHLIKEKRETATLKCYPIPRHDTVYWYQQGPGQDPQFLISFYEKMQSDKGSIPDRFSAQQFSDYHSELNMSSLELGDSALYFCASSRTPRAVEQFFGPGTRLTVL.

This sequence joins TRBV29-1 and TRBJ2-3, with TRBD1 identical over 10 bases. This CDR3 contains 17 residues. V dropped 4 bases and J dropped 2; count of bases not matched to a gene: 12. Germline V gene sequence: CDR1 SQVTM, CDR2 ANQGSEA. This CDR3 is CSVGGTGTGVPTDTQYF. The CDR3 nucleotides are TGCAGCGTTGGAGGGACCGGGACAGGGGTTCCCACAGATACGCAGTATTTT.

This chain connects TRBV25-1 to TRBJ2-1; D gene uncertain. The CDR3 consists of 15 residues. Germline values: CDR1 MGHDK, CDR2 SYGVNS. The V end lost 3 bases, the J end lost 3 bases, and 12 bases lay between the germline ends. The CDR3 DNA is TGTGCCAGCAGTGAGGACGTATCGGGCTACAATGAGCAGTTCTTC. It specifies CASSEDVSGYNEQFF.

This chain connects TRBV5-1 to TRBJ2-3; no reliable D call. This CDR3 contains 15 residues. Germline V gene lookup returns CDR1 SGHRS and CDR2 YFSETQ. Trimming removed 1 base at V and 3 bases at J, with 12 bases between. CDR3 region: CASSLRQLGTDTQYF. CDR3 sequence (DNA): TGCGCCAGCAGCTTGAGGCAGCTGGGTACAGATACGCAGTATTTT.

V and J are TRBV30 and TRBJ1-6; D gene unclear. There are 14 residues in the CDR3. Per the germline V gene, CDR1 is GTSNPN and CDR2 is SVGIG (reference sequence). The germline V and J ends were trimmed by 7 bases and 7 bases, with 17 bases remaining between them. This chain's CDR3 is CASSAPGSNSPLHF. CDR3 DNA: TGTGCCTCATCCGCCCCGGGGTCAAATTCACCCCTCCACTTT.

This clone was seen once. CDR3 sequence: CSVGGGLGTDTQYF. CDR3 coding DNA: TGCAGCGTTGGCGGGGGGCTCGGCACAGATACGCAGTATTTT. The rearrangement joins TRBV29-1 to TRBJ2-3, with 8 bases matching TRBD2. The length of the CDR3 is 14 residues. V dropped 4 bases and J dropped 1; count of bases not matched to a gene: 4. Germline values: CDR1 SQVTM, CDR2 ANQGSEA.

This clone was observed a few times. CDR3 sequence reads: CSVPKGASSYEQYF. DNA of the CDR3: TGCAGCGTTCCTAAGGGGGCAAGCTCCTACGAGCAGTACTTC. The J gene is TRBJ2-7, the V gene TRBV29-1; 7 positions agree with TRBD1. Germline CDR1 SQVTM, CDR2 ANQGSEA. This CDR3 has 14 amino acids. J was trimmed by 0 bases and V by 5 bases; bases with no gene match: 7.

This clone was detected a few times. Other DNA variants within this sample encode the same CDR3. The V gene is TRBV4-3, the J gene TRBJ2-3; D unclear. Germline-derived CDR1 and CDR2 are LGHNA and YSLEER. This CDR3 has 14 residues. Trimming took 0 bases from V and 1 from J, leaving 5 bases between them. Written as DNA, the CDR3 is TGCGCCAGCAGCCAAGAAGCAGGCACAGATACGCAGTATTTT. The encoded protein is CASSQEAGTDTQYF.

V usage is TRBV5-1 and J usage is TRBJ2-2; D unclear. V gave up 5 bases and J gave up 3 bases, with 5 bases separating them. The CDR3 is made up of 12 amino acids. Germline lookup yields CDR1 SGHRS and CDR2 YFSETQ. CDR3 region: CASRPDTGELFF. CDR3 coding DNA: TGCGCCAGCAGACCAGACACCGGGGAGCTGTTTTTT.

The V and J genes are TRBV5-1 and TRBJ2-2; D is unclear. Germline assignment: CDR1 SGHRS and CDR2 YFSETQ. This CDR3 has 11 residues. V gave up 5 bases and J gave up 4 bases, with 3 bases separating them. This CDR3 is CASSVTGELFF. The CDR3 DNA reads TGCGCCAGCAGTGTCACCGGGGAGCTGTTTTTT.

This clone was recorded a few times. V and J are TRBV12-5 and TRBJ2-3; D ambiguous. V was shortened by 0 bases and J by 2 bases, with 0 bases between the two germline ends. Germline V lookup: CDR1 LGHNT, CDR2 FRNRAP. This CDR3 region has 12 residues. The CDR3 nucleotides are TGTGCTAGTGGTTTGGTCACAGATACGCAGTATTTT. It is translated as CASGLVTDTQYF.

The rearrangement links TRBV5-1 to TRBJ2-5; TRBD2 matches 14 bases. Germline values: CDR1 SGHRS, CDR2 YFSETQ. J gave up 5 bases and V 4 bases, and 7 bases lay outside the gene matches. The CDR3 totals 16 residues. This chain's CDR3 is CASSIGTSGGSETQYF. The CDR3 bases are TGCGCCAGCAGCATTGGGACTAGCGGGGGAAGTGAGACCCAGTACTTC.

This chain links TRBV5-1 with TRBJ2-3, with TRBD1 as a possible D gene (7 bases). The germline V and J ends were trimmed by 1 base and 5 bases, with 11 bases remaining between them. CDR1 is SGHRS, CDR2 YFSETQ, per germline. The CDR3 is 14 residues long. The CDR3 DNA follows: TGCGCCAGCAGCTTGAATCAGGGGGGAGATACGCAGTATTTT. Translated, it gives CASSLNQGGDTQYF.

The chain uses TRBV25-1 and TRBJ1-2, with 7 bases fitting TRBD1. Germline V gives CDR1 MGHDK, CDR2 SYGVNS. With 6 bases clipped from V and 8 bases from J, the junction kept 6 bases outside the gene matches. The CDR3 length is 12 residues. CDR3 DNA sequence: TGTGCCAGCAGCTACAGGGGTAGGGGCTACACCTTC. It encodes CASSYRGRGYTF.

This clone was seen only a few times. The genes are TRBV30 and TRBJ1-5, with D hard to call. The germline V and J ends were trimmed by 2 bases and 6 bases, with 11 bases remaining between them. This CDR3 is 13 amino acids long. Germline V lookup: CDR1 GTSNPN, CDR2 SVGIG (reference sequence). CDR3 sequence reads: CAWSRTGRQPQHF. Written as DNA, the CDR3 is TGTGCCTGGAGTCGGACGGGCCGTCAGCCCCAGCATTTT.

This chain uses TRBV7-9 with TRBJ1-2; D remains ambiguous. Germline lookup yields CDR1 SEHNR and CDR2 FQNEAQ (reference sequence). V was pared by 0 bases and J by 2 bases, with 7 bases between. The CDR3 consists of 14 residues. CDR3 region: CASSLAWVNYGYTF. CDR3 in DNA: TGTGCCAGCAGCTTAGCATGGGTGAACTATGGCTACACCTTC.

V usage is TRBV29-1 and J usage is TRBJ2-2, with TRBD1 matching 10 bases. V dropped 7 bases and J dropped 4; count of bases not matched to a gene: 9. The length of the CDR3 is 15 residues. Germline assignment: CDR1 SQVTM and CDR2 ANQGSEA. The CDR3: CSAADRGPATGELFF. CDR3 nucleotide sequence: TGCAGCGCCGCTGACAGGGGGCCGGCCACCGGGGAGCTGTTTTTT.

The V and J genes are TRBV9 and TRBJ2-5, with D possibly being TRBD2 (6 bases). The germline V gene has CDR1 SGDLS and CDR2 YYNGEE. The CDR3 is 16 amino acids. Trimming took 0 bases from V and 1 from J, leaving 13 bases between them. CDR3 DNA sequence: TGTGCCAGCAGCGTAGGACTAGGCGGGCGCCAAGAGACCCAGTACTTC. Translating it yields CASSVGLGGRQETQYF.

This sequence joins TRBV18 and TRBJ2-5; D uncertain. CDR3 length: 12 amino acids. V lost 6 bases to trimming and J lost 0 bases, with 5 bases between them. Germline V gives CDR1 KGHSH, CDR2 LQKENI. CDR3 region: CASSVYQETQYF. The CDR3 DNA follows: TGTGCCAGCTCCGTGTACCAAGAGACCCAGTACTTC.

The chain carries TRBV25-1 and TRBJ2-7; no definite D call. The CDR3 sequence is 11 residues long. Deletions cut 6 bases from V and 6 bases from J, with 9 bases between. In germline, CDR1 is MGHDK, CDR2 SYGVNS. The CDR3 spells CASRGGVEQYF. CDR3 coding DNA: TGTGCCAGCAGAGGTGGCGTCGAGCAGTACTTC.

The chain is built from TRBV27 and TRBJ1-2, with unresolved D. Trimming pared 4 bases from V and 7 bases from J, leaving 13 bases between. The V gene's germline CDR1 is MNHEY and CDR2 SMNVEV (reference sequence). The CDR3 is made up of 13 amino acids. The CDR3 region has the DNA TGTGCCAGCAGTTCCCAGAGGGTTAGTGGCTACACCTTC. This codes for CASSSQRVSGYTF.

This clone was detected only a few times. The chain joins TRBV29-1 to TRBJ2-5; maybe TRBD2 (5 bases). This CDR3 has 12 amino acids. Trimming took 6 bases from V and 5 from J, leaving 13 bases between them. Germline V lookup: CDR1 SQVTM, CDR2 ANQGSEA. The CDR3 reads CSVLRVEETQYF. DNA for the CDR3: TGCAGCGTGCTGAGGGTCGAGGAGACCCAGTACTTC.

The chain uses TRBV29-1 and TRBJ1-1; D unclear. This CDR3 has 12 amino acids. V lost 1 base, J lost 7 bases, and 10 bases lay in between. The germline V gene has CDR1 SQVTM and CDR2 ANQGSEA. CDR3 in DNA: TGCAGCGTTGAAGGGCGAGTTCTTGAAGCTTTCTTT. Translating gives CSVEGRVLEAFF.

This clone was observed a handful of times. The V call is TRBV7-2, the J call TRBJ2-3, with D unclear. The CDR3 runs to 15 residues. The germline V and J ends were trimmed by 4 bases and 2 bases, with 13 bases remaining between them. Germline values: CDR1 SGHTA, CDR2 FQGNSA. The CDR3 reads CASSSLSRFTDTQYF. In DNA, the CDR3 is TGTGCCAGCAGCTCTCTGAGCCGGTTCACAGATACGCAGTATTTT. The full variable domain, with the rest looked up from reference TRBV7-2 and TRBJ2-3, is GAGVSQSPSNKVTEKGKDVELRCDPISGHTALYWYRQSLGQGLEFLIYFQGNSAPDKSGLPSDRFSAERTGGSVSTLTIQRTQQEDSAVYLCASSSLSRFTDTQYFGPGTRLTVL.